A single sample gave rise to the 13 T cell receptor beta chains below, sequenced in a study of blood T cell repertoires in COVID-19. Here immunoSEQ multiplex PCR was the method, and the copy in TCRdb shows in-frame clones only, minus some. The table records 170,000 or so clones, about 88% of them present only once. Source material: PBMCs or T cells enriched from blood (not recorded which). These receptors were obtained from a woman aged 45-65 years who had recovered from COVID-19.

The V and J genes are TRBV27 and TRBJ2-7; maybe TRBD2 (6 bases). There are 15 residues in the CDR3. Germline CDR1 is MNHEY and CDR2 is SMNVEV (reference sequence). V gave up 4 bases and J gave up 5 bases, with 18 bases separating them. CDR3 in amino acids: CASSSWRDHPDEQYF. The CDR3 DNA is TGTGCCAGCAGTTCCTGGCGGGACCATCCTGACGAGCAGTACTTC.

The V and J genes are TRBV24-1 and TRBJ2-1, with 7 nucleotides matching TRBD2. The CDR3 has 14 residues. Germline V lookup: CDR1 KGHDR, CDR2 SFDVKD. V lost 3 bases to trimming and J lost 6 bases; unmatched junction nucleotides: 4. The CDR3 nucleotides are TGTGCCACCAGTGATCCGTCGGGGGGCAATGAGCAGTTCTTC. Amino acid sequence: CATSDPSGGNEQFF.

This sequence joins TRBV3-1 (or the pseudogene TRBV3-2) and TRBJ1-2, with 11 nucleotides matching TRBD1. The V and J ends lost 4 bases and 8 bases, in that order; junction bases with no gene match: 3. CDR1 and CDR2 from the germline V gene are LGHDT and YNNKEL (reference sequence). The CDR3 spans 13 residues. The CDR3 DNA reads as TGTGCCAGCAGCCGGACAGGGGGCGAGGGCTACACCTTC. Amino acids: CASSRTGGEGYTF.

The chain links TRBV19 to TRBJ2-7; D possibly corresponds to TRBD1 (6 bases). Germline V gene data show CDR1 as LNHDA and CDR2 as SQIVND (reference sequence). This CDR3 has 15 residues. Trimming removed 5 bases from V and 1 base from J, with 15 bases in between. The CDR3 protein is CASSYRTERSYEQYF. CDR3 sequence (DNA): TGTGCCAGTAGTTACCGGACAGAGAGATCCTACGAGCAGTACTTC.

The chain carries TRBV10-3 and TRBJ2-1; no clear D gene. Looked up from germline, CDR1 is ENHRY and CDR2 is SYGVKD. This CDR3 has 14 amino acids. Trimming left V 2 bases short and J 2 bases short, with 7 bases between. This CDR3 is CAISELKTYNEQFF. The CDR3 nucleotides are TGTGCCATCAGTGAGCTAAAGACCTACAATGAGCAGTTCTTC.

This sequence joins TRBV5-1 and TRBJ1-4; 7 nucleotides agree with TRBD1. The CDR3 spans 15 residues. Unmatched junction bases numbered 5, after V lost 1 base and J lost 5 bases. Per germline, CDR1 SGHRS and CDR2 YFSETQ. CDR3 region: CASSLNRQGNEKLFF. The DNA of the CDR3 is TGCGCCAGCAGCTTGAATCGACAGGGAAATGAAAAACTGTTTTTT. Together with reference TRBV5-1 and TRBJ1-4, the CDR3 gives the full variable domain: KAGVTQTPRYLIKTRGQQVTLSCSPISGHRSVSWYQQTPGQGLQFLFEYFSETQRNKGNFPGRFSGRQFSNSRSEMNVSTLELGDSALYLCASSLNRQGNEKLFFGSGTQLSVL.

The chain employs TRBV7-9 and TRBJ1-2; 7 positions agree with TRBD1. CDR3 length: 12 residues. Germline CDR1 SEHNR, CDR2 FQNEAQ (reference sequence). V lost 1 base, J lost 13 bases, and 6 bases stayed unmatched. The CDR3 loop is CASSLERGPLTF. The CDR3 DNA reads TGTGCCAGCAGCTTAGAGAGGGGGCCTCTCACCTTC.

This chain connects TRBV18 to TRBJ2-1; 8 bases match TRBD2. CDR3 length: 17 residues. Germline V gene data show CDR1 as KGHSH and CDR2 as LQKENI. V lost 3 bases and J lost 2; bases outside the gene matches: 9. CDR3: CASSPPIGSGAYNEQFF. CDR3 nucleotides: TGTGCCAGCTCACCTCCGATTGGTAGCGGGGCCTACAATGAGCAGTTCTTC.

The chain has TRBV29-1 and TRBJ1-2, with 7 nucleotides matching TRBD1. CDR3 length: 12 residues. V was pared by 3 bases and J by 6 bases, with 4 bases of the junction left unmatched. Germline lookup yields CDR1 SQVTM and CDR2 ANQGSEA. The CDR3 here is CSVDEGANGYTF. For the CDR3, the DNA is TGCAGCGTTGATGAGGGGGCTAATGGCTACACCTTC.

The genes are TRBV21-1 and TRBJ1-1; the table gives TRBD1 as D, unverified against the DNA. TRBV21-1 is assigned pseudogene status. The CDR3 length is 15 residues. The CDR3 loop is CASSNRTGEDTEAFF. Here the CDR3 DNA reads TGTGCCAGCAGCAACCGGACAGGGGAGGACACTGAAGCTTTCTTT.

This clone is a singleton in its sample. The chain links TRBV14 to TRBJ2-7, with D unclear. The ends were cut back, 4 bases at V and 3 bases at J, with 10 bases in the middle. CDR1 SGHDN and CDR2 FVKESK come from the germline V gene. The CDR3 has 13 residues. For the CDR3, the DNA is TGTGCCAGCAGCCTCGGTAGAAGCTACGAGCAGTACTTC. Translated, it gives CASSLGRSYEQYF.

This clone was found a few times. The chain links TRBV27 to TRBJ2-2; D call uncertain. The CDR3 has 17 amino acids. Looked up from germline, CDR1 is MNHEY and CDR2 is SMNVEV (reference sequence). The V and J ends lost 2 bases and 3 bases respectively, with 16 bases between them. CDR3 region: CASSLSRDQVDTGELFF. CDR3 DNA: TGTGCCAGCAGTTTAAGTCGAGACCAGGTGGACACCGGGGAGCTGTTTTTT.

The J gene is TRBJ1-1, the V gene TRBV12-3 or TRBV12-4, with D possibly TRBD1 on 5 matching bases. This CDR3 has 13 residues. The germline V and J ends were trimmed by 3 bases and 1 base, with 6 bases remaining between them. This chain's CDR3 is CASSLGQNTEAFF. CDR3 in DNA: TGTGCCAGCAGTTTGGGGCAGAACACTGAAGCTTTCTTT.